The 22 T cell receptor beta chains below were found in one sample sequenced in a study of T cell responses to AZD1222 COVID-19 vaccine. The protocol was immunoSEQ multiplex PCR, while the TCRdb copy is restricted to in-frame clones and leaves out a portion. This table holds some 140,000 clones, over 90% found once. The sample consisted of peripheral blood, taken on day 0 of AZD1222 vaccination. These receptor sequences come from an adult in good health.

The chain links TRBV6-1 to TRBJ2-6; the D call may be TRBD1 or TRBD2 (5 bases each). Trimming removed 1 base from V and 4 bases from J, with 8 bases in between. CDR1 and CDR2 (germline): MNHNS, SASEGT. CDR3 size: 15 residues. CDR3 residues: CASSEGGTGANVLTF. In DNA form, the CDR3 reads TGTGCCAGCAGTGAAGGGGGGACGGGGGCCAACGTCCTGACTTTC.

This clone was recorded only once. V gene TRBV6-5 combines with J gene TRBJ1-3, with D possibly matching TRBD1 (5 bases). The germline V gene encodes CDR1 MNHEY and CDR2 SVGAGI. The CDR3 consists of 14 residues. Trimming took 6 bases from V and 3 from J, leaving 12 bases between them. The CDR3 nucleotides read TGTGCCAGCAGGTCCCAGGGTTTTGGAAACACCATATATTTT. Its translation is CASRSQGFGNTIYF.

This clone has just one count. The chain carries TRBV7-9 and TRBJ2-5, with 7 bases aligning to TRBD1. The CDR3 spans 14 residues. Looked up from germline, CDR1 is SEHNR and CDR2 is FQNEAQ (reference sequence). V trimming: 3 bases; J trimming: 5 bases; junction bases outside the gene matches: 6. CDR3 nucleotide sequence: TGTGCCAGCAGCTTTTCTTCGGACAGGGAGACCCAGTACTTC. Its protein product is CASSFSSDRETQYF.

This chain connects TRBV10-3 to TRBJ1-2; 7 positions match TRBD1. The CDR3 loop spans 14 amino acids. V lost 4 bases to trimming and J lost 7 bases; unmatched junction nucleotides: 9. CDR1 ENHRY and CDR2 SYGVKD come from the germline V gene. The CDR3 loop is CAISGTGEGSGYTF. CDR3 coding DNA: TGTGCCATCAGTGGAACAGGGGAGGGTTCTGGCTACACCTTC.

V gene TRBV2 combines with J gene TRBJ2-3; 9 bases map to TRBD2. This CDR3 has 18 amino acids. V lost 5 bases to trimming and J lost 1 base; unmatched junction nucleotides: 13. Germline assignment: CDR1 SNHLY and CDR2 FYNNEI. The CDR3: CASSSAFPSGERTDTQYF. The CDR3 DNA sequence: TGTGCCAGCAGTTCCGCCTTCCCTAGCGGGGAGCGCACAGATACGCAGTATTTT. The full variable domain, with the rest looked up from reference TRBV2 and TRBJ2-3, is EPEVTQTPSHQVTQMGQEVILRCVPISNHLYFYWYRQILGQKVEFLVSFYNNEISEKSEIFDDQFSVERPDGSNFTLKIRSTKLEDSAMYFCASSSAFPSGERTDTQYFGPGTRLTVL.

Here the CDR3 reads CASSLSGRRLEPQHF. The CDR3, as DNA: TGTGCCAGCAGCTTGTCGGGACGACGTTTAGAGCCCCAGCATTTT. The rearrangement links TRBV5-6 to TRBJ1-5, with a possible D match to TRBD1 (5 bases). Germline V gene data show CDR1 as SGHDT and CDR2 as YYEEEE. The V and J ends lost 1 base and 8 bases respectively, with 16 bases between them. The CDR3 sequence is 15 residues long. The whole variable domain, remainder taken from reference TRBV5-6 and TRBJ1-5, is DAGVTQSPTHLIKTRGQQVTLRCSPKSGHDTVSWYQQALGQGPQFIFQYYEEEERQRGNFPDRFSGHQFPNYSSELNVNALLLGDSALYLCASSLSGRRLEPQHFGDGTRLSIL.

The chain links TRBV9 to TRBJ2-7; 7 nucleotides match TRBD1. The J segment lost 0 bases and the V segment lost 0 bases, leaving 6 bases of the junction unmatched. Germline lookup yields CDR1 SGDLS and CDR2 YYNGEE. The CDR3 consists of 16 residues. The CDR3, as DNA: TGTGCCAGCAGCGTAGGCCCTCACAGGGGCTCCTACGAGCAGTACTTC. This encodes CASSVGPHRGSYEQYF.

This clone has just one count. The rearrangement links TRBV15 to TRBJ1-3; tentatively, D is TRBD1 (6 bases). V lost 0 bases and J lost 4, with 10 bases in between. Germline CDR1 is LNHNV and CDR2 is YYDKDF (reference sequence). The CDR3 loop spans 15 amino acids. This chain's CDR3 is CATSREGGRGNTIYF. The CDR3 DNA follows: TGTGCCACCAGCAGAGAAGGGGGACGAGGAAACACCATATATTTT.

Only one count was recorded for this clone. The chain joins TRBV6-5 to TRBJ1-2, with TRBD1 matching over 9 bases. Germline-derived CDR1 and CDR2 are MNHEY and SVGAGI. V lost 11 bases and J lost 4; bases outside the gene matches: 5. The CDR3 runs to 12 residues. The CDR3 DNA follows: TGTGCCTACAGGGGGCTGGGCTATGGCTACACCTTC. Translating gives CAYRGLGYGYTF.

CDR3 nucleotide sequence: TGTGCCAGTAAGCTACTCCGGGACGGTGGGGGCACTGAAGCTTTCTTT. Translating gives CASKLLRDGGGTEAFF. J is TRBJ1-1 and V is TRBV19, with a weak D call TRBD1 (5 bases). The CDR3 extends over 16 amino acids. Germline CDR1 LNHDA, CDR2 SQIVND (reference sequence). V was clipped by 7 bases and J by 4 bases, with 22 bases between them.

The V call is TRBV7-9, the J call TRBJ1-2; a possible D gene is TRBD1 (5 bases). Trimming stripped 0 bases from V and 0 bases from J, with 11 bases between. This CDR3 is 16 amino acids long. Germline values: CDR1 SEHNR, CDR2 FQNEAQ (reference sequence). The CDR3 DNA reads TGTGCCAGCAGCTTAGCAGGGGCTCAAGCTAACTATGGCTACACCTTC. It is translated as CASSLAGAQANYGYTF.

This sequence joins TRBV4-1 and TRBJ2-7; maybe TRBD2 (5 bases). This CDR3 region has 14 residues. The germline CDR1 and CDR2 sequences are MGHRA and YSYEKL. The germline V and J ends were trimmed by 1 base and 3 bases, with 10 bases remaining between them. This CDR3 is CASSQVGEGYEQYF. The DNA for the CDR3 is TGCGCCAGCAGCCAAGTCGGGGAAGGCTACGAGCAGTACTTC.

The chain carries TRBV19 and TRBJ1-3, with D unclear. CDR1 LNHDA and CDR2 SQIVND come from the germline V gene (reference sequence). Trimming pared 7 bases from V and 0 bases from J, leaving 4 bases between. The CDR3 has 12 amino acids. CDR3 residues: CASTDSGNTIYF. In DNA, the CDR3 is TGTGCCAGTACGGACTCTGGAAACACCATATATTTT.

V is TRBV4-1 and J is TRBJ1-2; TRBD1 is a possible D gene (6 bases). Looked up from germline, CDR1 is MGHRA and CDR2 is YSYEKL. This CDR3 comprises 12 residues. Trimming left V 5 bases short and J 5 bases short, with 9 bases between. The DNA for the CDR3 is TGCGCCAGCAGCGTAGGGGGATATGGCTACACCTTC. Translation: CASSVGGYGYTF.

This chain links TRBV6-5 with TRBJ1-1, with 7 nucleotides matching TRBD1. Trimming at V came to 7 bases and at J to 5 bases, leaving 13 bases not matched to a gene. The germline V gene has CDR1 MNHEY and CDR2 SVGAGI. The CDR3 length is 15 residues. The CDR3 nucleotides are TGTGCCAGCACCGACAGGGCATTTTTGGATACTGAAGCTTTCTTT. Its translation: CASTDRAFLDTEAFF.

The V gene is TRBV5-4, the J gene TRBJ2-1; no clear D gene. V lost 0 bases and J lost 0, with 10 bases in between. Germline-derived CDR1 and CDR2 are SGHNT and YYREEE (reference sequence). The CDR3 has 16 amino acids. Here the CDR3 DNA reads TGTGCCAGCAGCTTGGGGGCCGGTAGCTCCTACAATGAGCAGTTCTTC. This gives the protein CASSLGAGSSYNEQFF.

This rearrangement joins TRBV5-1 to TRBJ1-4; D possibly corresponds to TRBD1 (5 bases). The CDR3 extends over 15 amino acids. The germline V and J ends were trimmed by 6 bases and 5 bases, with 17 bases remaining between them. The germline V gene encodes CDR1 SGHRS and CDR2 YFSETQ. This CDR3 is CASTRGVGVNEKLFF. Here the CDR3 DNA reads TGCGCCAGCACCCGGGGGGTAGGAGTCAATGAAAAACTGTTTTTT.

This clone was seen just once. The V call is TRBV11-3, the J call TRBJ1-5; D ambiguous. This CDR3 has 10 residues. CDR1 is SGHNT and CDR2 is YENEEA in the germline V gene. Trimming removed 8 bases from V and 6 bases from J, with 5 bases in between. The CDR3 DNA reads TGTGCCAGCGCGGGTCAGCCCCAGCATTTT. This gives the protein CASAGQPQHF.

V gene TRBV7-8 combines with J gene TRBJ1-2; D perhaps matches TRBD1 (5 bases). The V end lost 5 bases, the J end lost 7 bases, and 17 bases lay between the germline ends. The CDR3 consists of 14 residues. The germline gives CDR1 SGHVS, CDR2 FQNEAQ. CDR3 sequence (DNA): TGTGCCAGCAGCCTTGAGAGGGGCGAAAGTGGCTACACCTTC. Amino acid sequence: CASSLERGESGYTF.

The chain links TRBV12-5 to TRBJ1-1; D ambiguous. The V gene's germline CDR1 is LGHNT and CDR2 FRNRAP. This CDR3 is built from 14 residues. The V and J ends lost 7 bases and 2 bases respectively, with 14 bases between them. The CDR3 coding sequence is TGTGCTAGTGCATTACTACACAGAAACACTGAAGCTTTCTTT. The encoded protein is CASALLHRNTEAFF.

This clone was seen just once. This chain connects TRBV12-5 to TRBJ1-1; D uncertain. CDR3 size: 16 residues. Trimming left V 0 bases short and J 10 bases short, with 21 bases between. Germline V lookup: CDR1 LGHNT, CDR2 FRNRAP. CDR3 nucleotide sequence: TGTGCTAGTGGTTTGGTTAGTGGGATCCGCACTACGGGAGCTTTCTTT. This translates into CASGLVSGIRTTGAFF.

This clone is a singleton in its sample. The rearrangement uses TRBV14 and TRBJ1-1; TRBD1 agrees at 10 bases. The CDR3 extends over 16 amino acids. Germline V gives CDR1 SGHDN, CDR2 FVKESK. V was clipped by 2 bases and J by 0 bases; unmatched bases: 3. CDR3 coding DNA: TGTGCCAGCAGCCAACGGGACAGGGGTTTGAACACTGAAGCTTTCTTT. As protein: CASSQRDRGLNTEAFF.